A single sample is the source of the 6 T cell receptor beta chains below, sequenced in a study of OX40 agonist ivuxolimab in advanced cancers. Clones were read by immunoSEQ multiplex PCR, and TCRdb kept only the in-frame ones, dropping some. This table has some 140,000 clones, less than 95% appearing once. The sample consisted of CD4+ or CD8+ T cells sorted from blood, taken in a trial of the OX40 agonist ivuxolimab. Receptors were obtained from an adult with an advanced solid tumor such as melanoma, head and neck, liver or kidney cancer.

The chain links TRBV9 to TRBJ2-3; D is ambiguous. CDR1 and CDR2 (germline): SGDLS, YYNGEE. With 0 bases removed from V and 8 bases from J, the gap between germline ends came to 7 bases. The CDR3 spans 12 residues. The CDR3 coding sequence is TGTGCCAGCAGCGTAGATCCAGGTACGCAGTATTTT. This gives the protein CASSVDPGTQYF.

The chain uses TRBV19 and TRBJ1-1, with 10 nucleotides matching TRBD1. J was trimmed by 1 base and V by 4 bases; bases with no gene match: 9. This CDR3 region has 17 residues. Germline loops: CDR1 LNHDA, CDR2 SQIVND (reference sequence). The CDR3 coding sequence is TGTGCCAGTAGTACCCCCGGGACAGGGGCCCGGAACACTGAAGCTTTCTTT. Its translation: CASSTPGTGARNTEAFF.

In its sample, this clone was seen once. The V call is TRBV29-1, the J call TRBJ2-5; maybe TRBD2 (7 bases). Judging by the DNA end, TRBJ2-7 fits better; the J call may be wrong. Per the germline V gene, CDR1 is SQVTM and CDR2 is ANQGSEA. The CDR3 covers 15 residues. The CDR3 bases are TGCAGCGTTAACACGGGGGGCCCTACAGCCTACGAGCAGTACTTC. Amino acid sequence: CSVNTGGPTAYEQYF.

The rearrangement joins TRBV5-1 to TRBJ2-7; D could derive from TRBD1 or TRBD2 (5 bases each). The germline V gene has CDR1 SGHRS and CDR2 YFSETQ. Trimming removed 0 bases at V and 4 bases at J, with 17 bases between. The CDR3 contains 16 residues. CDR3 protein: CASSLASGQGLYEQYF. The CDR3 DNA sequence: TGCGCCAGCAGCTTGGCTTCGGGGCAGGGCTTATACGAGCAGTACTTC. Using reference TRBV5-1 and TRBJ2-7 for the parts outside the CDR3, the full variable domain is KAGVTQTPRYLIKTRGQQVTLSCSPISGHRSVSWYQQTPGQGLQFLFEYFSETQRNKGNFPGRFSGRQFSNSRSEMNVSTLELGDSALYLCASSLASGQGLYEQYFGPGTRLTVT.

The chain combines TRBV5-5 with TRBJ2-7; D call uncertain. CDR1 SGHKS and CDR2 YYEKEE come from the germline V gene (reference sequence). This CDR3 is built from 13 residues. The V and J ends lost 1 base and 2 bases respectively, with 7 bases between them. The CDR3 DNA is TGTGCCAGCAGCTTGATTGTTACCTACGAGCAGTACTTC. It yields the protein CASSLIVTYEQYF. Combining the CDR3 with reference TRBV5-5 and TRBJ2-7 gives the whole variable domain DAGVTQSPTHLIKTRGQQVTLRCSPISGHKSVSWYQQVLGQGPQFIFQYYEKEERGRGNFPDRFSARQFPNYSSELNVNALLLGDSALYLCASSLIVTYEQYFGPGTRLTVT.

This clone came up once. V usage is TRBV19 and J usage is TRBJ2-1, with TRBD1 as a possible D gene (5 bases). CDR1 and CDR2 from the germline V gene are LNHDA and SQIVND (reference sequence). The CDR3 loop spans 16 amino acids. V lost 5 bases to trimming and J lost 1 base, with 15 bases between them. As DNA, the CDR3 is TGTGCCAGTAGTTTGGGCCAGGGATCTTCCTACAATGAGCAGTTCTTC. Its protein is CASSLGQGSSYNEQFF.